What follows describes a single TCR beta chain. Looked up from germline, CDR1 is LNHNV and CDR2 is YYDKDF (reference sequence). V dropped 9 bases and J dropped 6 bases, with 11 bases sitting between them. The CDR3 is 11 residues long. Regions amplified from RNA transcripts were the TCR beta CDR3 regions. During a first-round RT-PCR of the TCR CDR3, the HTBI primer set was used. One entry per CDR3 protein, called by TCRdb with MiXCR from the multiplex PCR reads. The sample holds hundreds of thousands of distinct CDR3 sequences, nearly 45% seen once. The data were obtained in a study of T cells in Graves' hyperthyroidism and ophthalmopathy.

The V gene is TRBV15, the J gene TRBJ1-2, with D uncertain. The TCR comes from an adult man with Graves' disease, either hyperthyroidism or ophthalmopathy (not recorded which). Sequenced material: peripheral blood or thyroid tissue (not recorded which). This chain's CDR3 is CATGREDGYTF. DNA of the CDR3: TGTGCCACAGGGCGGGAAGATGGCTACACCTTC. The full variable domain, rest sourced from reference TRBV15 and TRBJ1-2, is DAMVIQNPRYQVTQFGKPVTLSCSQTLNHNVMYWYQQKSSQAPKLLFHYYDKDFNNEADTPDNFQSRRPNTSFCFLDIRSPGLGDTAMYLCATGREDGYTFGSGTRLTVV.